The 7 T cell receptor beta chains given below trace back to one sample, sequenced in a study of cytomegalovirus exposure and HLA in healthy donors. The PCR made use of 60 Vbeta and 13 Jbeta primers. The table came from immunoSEQ multiplex PCR; TCRdb's copy has only in-frame clones and leaves some out. The sample shows around 150,000 clones, 65% to 85% of them seen only once. The sample taken for sequencing was PBMCs. These receptors all come from a male donor in good health and CMV-seropositive.

The chain is built from TRBV13 and TRBJ2-7, with unresolved D. Germline CDR1 is PRHDT and CDR2 is FYEKMQ (reference sequence). Deletions cut 5 bases from V and 2 bases from J, with 13 bases between. CDR3 size: 14 residues. The CDR3 is CASSPQPSTYEQYF. DNA for the CDR3: TGTGCCAGCAGCCCACAGCCGAGTACCTACGAGCAGTACTTC. Combining the CDR3 with reference TRBV13 and TRBJ2-7 gives the whole variable domain AAGVIQSPRHLIKEKRETATLKCYPIPRHDTVYWYQQGPGQDPQFLISFYEKMQSDKGSIPDRFSAQQFSDYHSELNMSSLELGDSALYFCASSPQPSTYEQYFGPGTRLTVT.

This chain joins TRBV6-5 and TRBJ1-2, with 7 bases lining up with TRBD1. The CDR3 is 14 amino acids. The trim removed 6 bases at V and 3 bases at J, leaving 7 bases unmatched. Germline-derived CDR1 and CDR2 are MNHEY and SVGAGI. In nucleotides, the CDR3 is TGTGCCAGCAGCCACGGACAGGCCGACTATGGCTACACCTTC. It encodes CASSHGQADYGYTF.

The rearrangement joins TRBV7-9 to TRBJ1-6; D is perhaps TRBD1 (6 bases). Trimming took 6 bases from V and 4 from J, leaving 10 bases between them. Germline values: CDR1 SEHNR, CDR2 FQNEAQ (reference sequence). This CDR3 comprises 14 residues. This CDR3 reads CASRKGQYNSPLHF. As DNA, the CDR3 is TGTGCCAGCAGAAAAGGACAGTATAATTCACCCCTCCACTTT.

A remark on this clone: One end of the junction varies from germline; a read error may be responsible. V is TRBV7-9 and J is TRBJ2-7; possibly TRBD2 for D (6 bases). The CDR3 is made up of 14 amino acids. Germline lookup yields CDR1 SEHNR and CDR2 FQNEAQ (reference sequence). CDR3 protein: CSSSLEGGAYEQYF. CDR3 DNA sequence: TGTTCCAGCAGCTTAGAGGGCGGGGCCTACGAGCAGTACTTC.

In its sample, this clone was seen once. This chain uses TRBV5-1 with TRBJ1-1, with 8 bases lining up with TRBD1. This CDR3 region has 17 residues. The germline V gene has CDR1 SGHRS and CDR2 YFSETQ. The ends lost 0 bases at V and 2 bases at J; junction bases unmatched: 9. The CDR3 region is CASSLAQGALLNTEAFF. The CDR3 nucleotides are TGCGCCAGCAGCTTGGCGCAGGGGGCGTTACTCAACACTGAAGCTTTCTTT.

The chain has TRBV6-4 and TRBJ1-1; possible D gene TRBD1, 6 bases. There are 13 residues in the CDR3. Germline V gene sequence: CDR1 MRHNA, CDR2 SNTAGT. The V and J ends lost 7 bases and 4 bases respectively, with 13 bases between them. The CDR3 loop is CASKQQGGTEAFF. The DNA of the CDR3 is TGTGCCAGCAAGCAACAGGGTGGCACTGAAGCTTTCTTT.

The chain has TRBV29-1 and TRBJ2-1; 9 bases align to TRBD1. Germline CDR1 and CDR2: SQVTM and ANQGSEA. The CDR3 sequence is 15 residues long. With V trimmed by 5 bases and J by 9 bases, 14 bases remained unmatched. CDR3 amino acids: CSVITGGAGLGEQFF. The CDR3 bases are TGCAGCGTTATAACAGGGGGCGCGGGGCTCGGTGAGCAGTTCTTC.